This TCR beta chain came from a study of brain T cells in children with intractable seizures. The sequenced cases were selected for having the highest brain T cell transcript signatures. The table came from immunoSEQ multiplex PCR; TCRdb's copy has only in-frame clones and leaves some out. The repertoire holds about 22,000 clones, with 94% as singletons. Germline CDR1 LGHNA, CDR2 YNFKEQ. CDR3 length: 18 residues. Trimming removed 6 bases from V and 2 bases from J; junction bases left unmatched: 12. The material sequenced was peripheral blood, taken at surgery. The V gene is TRBV4-2, the J gene TRBJ2-3; 12 bases are a match to TRBD2. The source of this sequence is a boy aged 5 to 17 with focal cortical dysplasia and intractable seizures. The CDR3 reads CASRFGRLAGENTDTQYF. CDR3 coding DNA: TGTGCCAGCAGATTTGGCCGACTAGCGGGAGAAAACACAGATACGCAGTATTTT.